These 21 T cell receptor beta chains originate from one sample sequenced in a study of CD8 T cells in Susac syndrome (dated by TCRdb to the late 2010s). Libraries came from the immunoSEQ multiplex PCR assay. RNA was extracted using the RNeasy kit, and roughly 0.5 to 1 microgram was reverse transcribed with random hexamers. TCRdb cleaned the public reads at Q25 with fastp, built clones with MiXCR and kept in-frame beta chains. When rows share a CDR3 protein, they turn into one entry using the most common DNA and genes. This sample comprises 150,000 to 200,000 distinct CDR3 sequences, approximately 93% of them detected only once. 0.09% to 0.1% of the sample comes from the top ten. Specimen: CD4+ T cells from PBMCs. Receptors originate from a human donor with multiple sclerosis.

The CDR3 DNA follows: TGCAGTGCTAGAGATCGGGTCGGGAGCTTGCTTTTGAATGAGCAGTTCTTC. Protein: CSARDRVGSLLLNEQFF. The rearrangement uses TRBV20-1 and TRBJ2-1, with a weak D call TRBD2 (6 bases). There are 17 residues in the CDR3. Trimming stripped 0 bases from V and 7 bases from J, with 22 bases between. From germline, CDR1 is DFQATT and CDR2 SNEGSKA (reference sequence).

The rearrangement links TRBV6-1 to TRBJ2-1, with a weak D call TRBD1 (5 bases). The CDR3 extends over 11 amino acids. Trimming cost V 4 bases and J 13 bases, with 11 bases left between them. The V gene's germline CDR1 is MNHNS and CDR2 SASEGT. The CDR3 spells CASSADRKQFF. The CDR3 nucleotides are TGTGCCAGCAGTGCTGACAGAAAACAGTTCTTC.

The genes are TRBV2 and TRBJ1-2; D not resolved. Germline CDR1 reads SNHLY; CDR2 reads FYNNEI. The V and J ends lost 7 bases and 4 bases respectively, with 13 bases between them. The CDR3 has 13 amino acids. CDR3 region: CASNIEGGYGYTF. CDR3 DNA: TGTGCCAGCAATATCGAGGGAGGCTATGGCTACACCTTC.

This chain uses TRBV28 with TRBJ1-5; D is ambiguous. V was pared by 2 bases and J by 0 bases, with 14 bases between. The germline V gene has CDR1 MDHEN and CDR2 SYDVKM. The CDR3 runs to 17 residues. In nucleotides, the CDR3 is TGTGCCAGCAGTTTAGAGCTTGGCCAATATAGCAATCAGCCCCAGCATTTT. The encoded protein is CASSLELGQYSNQPQHF.

The genes are TRBV3-1 and TRBJ1-3; D is perhaps TRBD1 (6 bases). Germline V lookup: CDR1 LGHDT, CDR2 YNNKEL (reference sequence). The germline V and J ends were trimmed by 6 bases and 4 bases, with 13 bases remaining between them. CDR3 length: 14 residues. For the CDR3, the DNA is TGTGCCAGCAGGAAGGGGGAAGGAGGAAACACCATATATTTT. Translation: CASRKGEGGNTIYF.

The rearrangement joins TRBV5-1 to TRBJ2-1; no firm D call. Trimming left V 0 bases short and J 6 bases short, with 7 bases between. Germline V lookup: CDR1 SGHRS, CDR2 YFSETQ. The length of the CDR3 is 13 residues. CDR3 in DNA: TGCGCCAGCAGCTTGGGGCAGCCCAATGAGCAGTTCTTC. It translates to CASSLGQPNEQFF.

The genes are TRBV3-1 and TRBJ2-3, with D unresolved. CDR3 length: 17 amino acids. Trimming took 0 bases from V and 6 from J, leaving 19 bases between them. CDR1 and CDR2 (germline): LGHDT, YNNKEL (reference sequence). CDR3 bases: TGTGCCAGCAGCCAAGATCCCCCTGGGCGGCCCTCCGATACGCAGTATTTT. It encodes CASSQDPPGRPSDTQYF.

The chain employs TRBV12-3 or TRBV12-4 and TRBJ2-3, with TRBD2 matching 9 bases. The CDR3 loop spans 16 amino acids. Trimming at V came to 6 bases and at J to 2 bases, leaving 9 bases not matched to a gene. For the CDR3, the DNA is TGTGCCAGCAGAAAGTCCGGGACTAGCTACACAGATACGCAGTATTTT. Protein product: CASRKSGTSYTDTQYF.

V gene TRBV9 combines with J gene TRBJ2-7; D not certain. The germline V gene has CDR1 SGDLS and CDR2 YYNGEE. Trimming took 0 bases from V and 8 from J, leaving 9 bases between them. This CDR3 contains 12 residues. CDR3 coding DNA: TGTGCCAGCAGCGTAGTTTCCTCAAAGCAGTACTTC. Amino acid sequence: CASSVVSSKQYF. The whole variable domain, filled in from reference TRBV9 and TRBJ2-7, reads DSGVTQTPKHLITATGQRVTLRCSPRSGDLSVYWYQQSLDQGLQFLIQYYNGEERAKGNILERFSAQQFPDLHSELNLSSLELGDSALYFCASSVVSSKQYFGPGTRLTVT.

This clonotype occurred a few times. The gene calls are TRBV5-4 and TRBJ2-6; D call uncertain. The CDR3 sequence is 17 residues long. Germline V gene sequence: CDR1 SGHNT, CDR2 YYREEE (reference sequence). Trimming cost V 6 bases and J 2 bases, with 18 bases left between them. This chain's CDR3 is CASTSLDRMPGANVLTF. DNA of the CDR3: TGTGCCAGCACCTCTCTGGACCGAATGCCTGGGGCCAACGTCCTGACTTTC. Variable domain in full (rest from reference TRBV5-4 and TRBJ2-6): ETGVTQSPTHLIKTRGQQVTLRCSSQSGHNTVSWYQQALGQGPQFIFQYYREEENGRGNFPPRFSGLQFPNYSSELNVNALELDDSALYLCASTSLDRMPGANVLTFGAGSRLTVL.

The sample holds one count of this clonotype. V is TRBV20-1 and J is TRBJ2-2; D may match TRBD1 or TRBD2 (6 bases each). V was shortened by 5 bases and J by 0 bases, with 16 bases between the two germline ends. The CDR3 has 16 amino acids. Looked up from germline, CDR1 is DFQATT and CDR2 is SNEGSKA (reference sequence). CDR3 bases: TGCAGTGCTGCGACCGGGGGCCGCGCGAACACCGGGGAGCTGTTTTTT. It encodes CSAATGGRANTGELFF.

This clonotype was detected once. The genes are TRBV6-5 and TRBJ2-5, with a possible D match to TRBD2 (6 bases). This CDR3 has 13 residues. Germline CDR1 reads MNHEY; CDR2 reads SVGAGI. V lost 8 bases to trimming and J lost 7 bases, with 17 bases between them. The CDR3 DNA sequence: TGTGCCAGCTCCGGGGGTGACTGGAGGACCCAGTACTTC. Amino acid sequence: CASSGGDWRTQYF.

This chain uses TRBV7-2 with TRBJ2-7, with D hard to call. Germline V gene data show CDR1 as SGHTA and CDR2 as FQGNSA. This CDR3 is built from 13 residues. Trimming removed 0 bases at V and 4 bases at J, with 7 bases between. For the CDR3, the DNA is TGTGCCAGCAGCTTAGCTCGGCAGTACGAGCAGTACTTC. Its translation is CASSLARQYEQYF.

This chain uses TRBV2 with TRBJ1-1; 11 bases are shared with TRBD1. The V gene's germline CDR1 is SNHLY and CDR2 FYNNEI. V shed 7 bases and J 4 bases; nucleotides not matched to a gene: 8. CDR3 length: 15 amino acids. The CDR3: CASTLMGQGGTEAFF. DNA of the CDR3: TGTGCCAGCACCCTTATGGGACAGGGGGGCACTGAAGCTTTCTTT.

The chain employs TRBV7-2 and TRBJ2-6; D might be TRBD1 (5 bases). This CDR3 is 16 amino acids long. V lost 2 bases to trimming and J lost 0 bases, with 8 bases between them. The germline V gene encodes CDR1 SGHTA and CDR2 FQGNSA. This CDR3 reads CASSLQGLSGANVLTF. CDR3 in DNA: TGTGCCAGCAGCTTACAGGGTCTCTCTGGGGCCAACGTCCTGACTTTC.

The sample holds a few counts of this clonotype. The chain joins TRBV7-9 to TRBJ1-5; D is uncertain. The germline V gene has CDR1 SEHNR and CDR2 FQNEAQ (reference sequence). The CDR3 contains 12 residues. The germline V and J ends were trimmed by 3 bases and 3 bases, with 3 bases remaining between them. The CDR3, as DNA: TGTGCCAGCAGCTTTACCAATCAGCCCCAGCATTTT. It translates to CASSFTNQPQHF.

The rearrangement links TRBV20-1 to TRBJ2-1, with 10 nucleotides matching TRBD1. The germline CDR1 and CDR2 sequences are DFQATT and SNEGSKA (reference sequence). V was clipped by 6 bases and J by 5 bases; unmatched bases: 7. The CDR3 is 14 residues long. DNA for the CDR3: TGCAGTGCAATGAGACAGGGGGCTCACAATGAGCAGTTCTTC. It yields the protein CSAMRQGAHNEQFF.

The CDR3 region is CASSFTAGGTEAFF. Here the CDR3 DNA reads TGTGCCAGCAGCTTTACTGCGGGTGGCACTGAAGCTTTCTTT. This rearrangement joins TRBV7-9 to TRBJ1-1, with D unresolved. Germline V gives CDR1 SEHNR, CDR2 FQNEAQ (reference sequence). CDR3 length: 14 amino acids. Trimming cost V 3 bases and J 4 bases, with 12 bases left between them.

This clonotype was observed a few times. This chain joins TRBV12-3 or TRBV12-4 and TRBJ2-7, with 7 bases identical to TRBD1. The junction had 2 bases not matched to a gene; V was cut back by 6 bases and J by 3 bases. The CDR3 sequence is 12 residues long. CDR3 region: CASSRQGYEQYF. For the CDR3, the DNA is TGTGCCAGCAGCCGACAGGGCTACGAGCAGTACTTC.

V is TRBV28 and J is TRBJ1-5; maybe TRBD1 (5 bases). The V end lost 3 bases, the J end lost 1 base, and 25 bases lay between the germline ends. The germline V gene has CDR1 MDHEN and CDR2 SYDVKM. CDR3 length equals 20 residues. CDR3 in amino acids: CASSFGRGRWGGSSNQPQHF. CDR3 DNA sequence: TGTGCCAGCAGTTTCGGTCGTGGGCGTTGGGGGGGATCAAGCAATCAGCCCCAGCATTTT.

The V and J genes are TRBV20-1 and TRBJ2-3; D gene uncertain. Germline CDR1 reads DFQATT; CDR2 reads SNEGSKA (reference sequence). Trimming removed 3 bases from V and 6 bases from J, with 13 bases in between. The CDR3 runs to 13 residues. Written as DNA, the CDR3 is TGCAGTGCTAGCGGCTCCCTCGTGGATACGCAGTATTTT. Its translation is CSASGSLVDTQYF.